This TCR beta chain derives from a study of CD4 T cells in relation to SARS-CoV-2 and coronaviruses. Study-level background: Negative control cultures got HIV-1 Nef peptides or no peptide. Whole-study findings and limits: No donor gave both pre-pandemic and post-infection samples.

V was trimmed by 4 bases and J by 1 base, leaving 15 bases between them. Per germline, CDR1 SGHKS and CDR2 YYEKEE (reference sequence). The CDR3 totals 15 residues. Here immunoSEQ multiplex PCR was the method, and the copy in TCRdb shows in-frame clones only, minus some. The profile shows tens of thousands of clones, around 76% of them singletons. CD4+ T cells from unexposed donors were obtained before the COVID-19 pandemic (2011-2018). After ten to eleven days of culture, CD4+ T cells were isolated. On days 3 and 7, cultures got half fresh IL-2 medium. With respect to this clone: Its target is not known.

The chain joins TRBV5-5 to TRBJ2-7; possibly TRBD1 for D (6 bases). The TCR sequence derives from a human donor in good health. The source material was CD4+ T cells from PBMCs, cultured in vitro. The CDR3 coding sequence is TGTGCCAGCAGCCCCGGCAGGGGCCTATCCTACGAGCAGTACTTC. It specifies CASSPGRGLSYEQYF.